Shown below are 4 T cell receptor beta chains from a single sample sequenced in a study of blood T cell repertoires in COVID-19. Here immunoSEQ multiplex PCR was the method, and the copy in TCRdb shows in-frame clones only, minus some. The data contain roughly 15,000 clones, about 93% of them singletons. Sequenced input: peripheral blood. The receptors here all came from a man in his fifties or sixties with active COVID-19.

The J gene is TRBJ2-3, the V gene TRBV7-9; D possibly corresponds to TRBD1 (6 bases). Trimming pared 5 bases from V and 2 bases from J, leaving 11 bases between. The CDR3 covers 14 residues. CDR1 and CDR2 (germline): SEHNR, FQNEAQ (reference sequence). CDR3 sequence: CASSRTGFTDTQYF. The CDR3 DNA follows: TGTGCCAGCAGCCGTACAGGGTTCACAGATACGCAGTATTTT.

The chain combines TRBV7-9 with TRBJ2-7, with TRBD1 matching 7 bases. Looked up from germline, CDR1 is SEHNR and CDR2 is FQNEAQ (reference sequence). The V and J ends lost 7 bases and 2 bases, in that order; junction bases with no gene match: 5. This CDR3 is 13 amino acids long. CDR3 bases: TGTGCCAGCAACCCAGGGGGACCCTACGAGCAGTACTTC. Translated: CASNPGGPYEQYF.

The rearrangement joins TRBV7-2 to TRBJ1-2; the match to TRBD1 covers 7 bases. V gave up 5 bases and J gave up 4 bases; unmatched junction bases: 4. Germline values: CDR1 SGHTA, CDR2 FQGNSA. This CDR3 spans 13 amino acids. Here the CDR3 reads CASSNTGVYGYTF. Written as DNA, the CDR3 is TGTGCCAGCAGCAATACAGGGGTCTATGGCTACACCTTC.

The rearrangement links TRBV7-2 to TRBJ1-6; D remains unclear. The CDR3 is 14 residues long. Deletions cut 3 bases from V and 9 bases from J, with 12 bases between. CDR1 is SGHTA and CDR2 is FQGNSA in the germline V gene. The CDR3 DNA reads as TGTGCCAGCAGCTTTCGGCGGGAGGGTTCACCCCTCCACTTT. Translating it yields CASSFRREGSPLHF. The whole variable domain, filled in from reference TRBV7-2 and TRBJ1-6, reads GAGVSQSPSNKVTEKGKDVELRCDPISGHTALYWYRQSLGQGLEFLIYFQGNSAPDKSGLPSDRFSAERTGGSVSTLTIQRTQQEDSAVYLCASSFRREGSPLHFGNGTRLTVT.